Listed here are 7 T cell receptor beta chains from one sample, sequenced in a study of blood T cells in healthy people across ages. Next came a second PCR, run for about 7 to 11 cycles, which used a sample-barcoded 5' primer along with a J-beta primer mix. TCRdb called the 5' RACE reads again in MiXCR, with one record for every CDR3 protein. The sample consists of some 1.4 million distinct CDR3 sequences, approximately 42% of them appearing once. Material: blood. The receptors derive from a young woman in good health.

The chain combines TRBV5-1 with TRBJ2-1; 7 nucleotides agree with TRBD1. V lost 4 bases, J lost 2 bases, and 6 bases stayed unmatched. The CDR3 consists of 15 residues. CDR1 and CDR2 (germline): SGHRS, YFSETQ. CDR3 amino acids: CASSLTGNPYNEQFF. CDR3 in DNA: TGCGCCAGCAGCCTGACAGGGAATCCCTACAATGAGCAGTTCTTC.

The rearrangement uses TRBV20-1 and TRBJ1-4, with 7 bases lining up with TRBD1. J gave up 6 bases and V 3 bases, and 4 bases lay outside the gene matches. The CDR3 length is 13 residues. Germline values: CDR1 DFQATT, CDR2 SNEGSKA (reference sequence). CDR3 in DNA: TGCAGTGCTAGGGACAGGAGGGATGAAAAACTGTTTTTT. Amino acids: CSARDRRDEKLFF.

The chain carries TRBV10-3 and TRBJ1-5, with D perhaps matching TRBD1 (5 bases). This CDR3 region has 12 residues. Trimming shortened V by 8 bases and J by 4 bases, and 9 bases separated the two germline ends. The germline CDR1 and CDR2 sequences are ENHRY and SYGVKD. DNA of the CDR3: TGTGCCATCTCTGAGGGGAATCAGCCCCAGCATTTT. Amino acids: CAISEGNQPQHF.

The chain employs TRBV6-6 and TRBJ2-3; the match to TRBD2 covers 11 bases. From germline, CDR1 is MNHNY and CDR2 SVGAGI (reference sequence). Unmatched junction bases numbered 9, after V lost 7 bases and J lost 6 bases. The CDR3 spans 15 residues. CDR3 sequence: CASTLAGGLMDTQYF. CDR3 nucleotide sequence: TGTGCCAGCACCCTAGCGGGGGGTCTAATGGATACGCAGTATTTT.

The sample holds one count of this clonotype. The rearrangement joins TRBV6-6 to TRBJ1-5, with a possible D match to TRBD1 (6 bases). Trimming removed 3 bases from V and 4 bases from J, with 16 bases in between. Germline lookup yields CDR1 MNHNY and CDR2 SVGAGI (reference sequence). This CDR3 has 16 residues. The CDR3 nucleotides are TGTGCCAGCAGTTATCCTCGGGCCCAGGGGAATCAGCCCCAGCATTTT. Its protein product is CASSYPRAQGNQPQHF.

A few counts support this clonotype. The chain links TRBV7-9 to TRBJ1-2, with 8 bases lining up with TRBD1. Germline values: CDR1 SEHNR, CDR2 FQNEAQ (reference sequence). The trim removed 3 bases at V and 3 bases at J, leaving 9 bases unmatched. This CDR3 has 16 residues. CDR3 coding DNA: TGTGCCAGCAGCTTCACCCAGGGGGCAGGGGACTATGGCTACACCTTC. Encoded protein: CASSFTQGAGDYGYTF.

The chain combines TRBV5-1 with TRBJ2-7; D may match TRBD1 or TRBD2 (6 bases each). CDR3 length: 18 amino acids. Germline V lookup: CDR1 SGHRS, CDR2 YFSETQ. The germline V and J ends were trimmed by 1 base and 0 bases, with 20 bases remaining between them. Here the CDR3 DNA reads TGCGCCAGCAGCTTGTGGGGGGCGACGGGGCACCTCTCCTACGAGCAGTACTTC. Translating it yields CASSLWGATGHLSYEQYF.